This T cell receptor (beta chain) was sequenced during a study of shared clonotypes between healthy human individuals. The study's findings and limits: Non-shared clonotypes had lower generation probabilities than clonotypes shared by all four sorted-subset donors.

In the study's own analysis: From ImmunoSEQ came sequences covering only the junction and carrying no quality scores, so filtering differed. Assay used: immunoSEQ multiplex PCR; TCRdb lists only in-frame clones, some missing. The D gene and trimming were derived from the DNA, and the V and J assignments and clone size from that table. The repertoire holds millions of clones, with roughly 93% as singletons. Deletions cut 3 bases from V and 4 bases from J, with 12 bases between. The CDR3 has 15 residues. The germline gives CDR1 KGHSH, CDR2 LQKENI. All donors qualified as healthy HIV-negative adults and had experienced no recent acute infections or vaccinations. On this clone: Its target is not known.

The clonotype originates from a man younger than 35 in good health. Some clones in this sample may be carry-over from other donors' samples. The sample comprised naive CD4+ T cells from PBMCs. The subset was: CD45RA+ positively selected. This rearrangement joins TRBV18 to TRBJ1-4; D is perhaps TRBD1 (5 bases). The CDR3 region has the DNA TGTGCCAGCTCACCTACGGGGGGAGTTAATGAAAAACTGTTTTTT. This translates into CASSPTGGVNEKLFF. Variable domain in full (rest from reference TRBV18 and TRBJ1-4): NAGVMQNPRHLVRRRGQEARLRCSPMKGHSHVYWYRQLPEEGLKFMVYLQKENIIDESGMPKERFSAEFPKEGPSILRIQQVVRGDSAAYFCASSPTGGVNEKLFFGSGTQLSVL.